These T cell receptor beta chains were read from a single sample in a study of T cell changes during pregnancy in multiple sclerosis. Repertoires were generated with immunoSEQ multiplex PCR, while TCRdb's copy carries only in-frame clones and drops some. The data show about 70,000 clones, approximately 92% seen once. Sample: peripheral blood, taken in the second trimester of pregnancy. These receptors were obtained from a female donor in good health, enrolled as a control in a pregnancy study. CDR3s include the opening cysteine and the closing phenylalanine or tryptophan. D genes are given only for firm matches.

NA	TRBJ2-7	TRBV18	CASSPAGSGSYEQYF
NA	TRBJ2-1	TRBV6-5	CASSLVREVTRDEQFF
NA	TRBJ1-4	TRBV28	CASSIPGRTRGEKLFF
NA	TRBJ1-5	TRBV7-6	CASSSRGGEPQHF
NA	TRBJ1-5	TRBV7-9	CASGGANQPQHF
TRBD1	TRBJ1-2	TRBV6-1	CASSVDRDSYGYTF
NA	TRBJ2-7	TRBV11-2	CASSVGGPSSYEQYF
TRBD1	TRBJ1-1	TRBV6-5	CASTRLAGGYTEAFF
NA	TRBJ1-2	TRBV15	CATSSSFSYGYTF
NA	TRBJ2-2	TRBV19	CASRGQGYTGELFF
NA	TRBJ2-1	TRBV18	CASSSLSWGGPSGNEQFF
TRBD1	TRBJ1-2	TRBV18	CASSPPGTGDVGTF
NA	TRBJ2-7	TRBV5-4	CASSPDRIGQYF
NA	TRBJ1-2	TRBV9	CASSVGGGNYGYTF
NA	TRBJ1-6	TRBV6-5	CASSYGHYNSPLHF
NA	TRBJ1-5	TRBV15	CATSRSGAVNQPQHF
TRBD1	TRBJ1-2	TRBV27	CASSPIPARGRDGYTF
TRBD2	TRBJ2-7	TRBV4-2	CASSQVGVSGGRQYF
TRBD1	TRBJ2-2	TRBV7-8	CASSLAGTGHSRGELFF
NA	TRBJ1-1	TRBV30	CAWSVSLNTEAFF
TRBD2	TRBJ2-3	TRBV7-2	CASSSLSGGTDTQYF
TRBD1	TRBJ1-4	TRBV7-9	CASSTGQGGYMLDEKLFF
NA	TRBJ2-7	TRBV7-2	CASSLSPGAVYEQYF
NA	TRBJ2-3	TRBV29-1	CSGATDTQYF
NA	TRBJ1-1	TRBV7-9	CASSPTGDTEAFF
TRBD1	TRBJ2-7	TRBV27	CASNRRFGQGYEQYF
NA	TRBJ1-1	TRBV28	CASSFVPNTEAFF
TRBD2	TRBJ2-3	TRBV7-2	CASSARVAGTDTQYF
TRBD2	TRBJ2-3	TRBV9	CASSVVDLAVDTQYF
TRBD2	TRBJ2-7	TRBV7-8	CASSPPRSGDHYEQYF
NA	TRBJ1-2	TRBV4-3	CASSQEGAGGYGYTF
NA	TRBJ1-1	TRBV7-2	CASSLAGGATFF
NA	TRBJ1-2	TRBV19	CASMVTGTQSGYTF
TRBD2	TRBJ2-3	TRBV6-1	CASSGLAGGPDTQYF
TRBD1	TRBJ1-4	TRBV27	CASIIRGQGTRGEKLFF
NA	TRBJ2-2	TRBV11-2	CASSFTNTGELFF
NA	TRBJ2-7	TRBV11-2	CASRGPGNEQYF
NA	TRBJ2-7	TRBV29-1	CSVQVSHSYEQYF
NA	TRBJ2-7	TRBV5-1	CASSFKAGEIYEQYF
NA	TRBJ1-2	TRBV6-5	CASSSGSGGYTF
NA	TRBJ2-5	TRBV7-9	CASSVRQVTLEETQYF
TRBD2	TRBJ2-7	TRBV27	CASTSGGMGEQYF